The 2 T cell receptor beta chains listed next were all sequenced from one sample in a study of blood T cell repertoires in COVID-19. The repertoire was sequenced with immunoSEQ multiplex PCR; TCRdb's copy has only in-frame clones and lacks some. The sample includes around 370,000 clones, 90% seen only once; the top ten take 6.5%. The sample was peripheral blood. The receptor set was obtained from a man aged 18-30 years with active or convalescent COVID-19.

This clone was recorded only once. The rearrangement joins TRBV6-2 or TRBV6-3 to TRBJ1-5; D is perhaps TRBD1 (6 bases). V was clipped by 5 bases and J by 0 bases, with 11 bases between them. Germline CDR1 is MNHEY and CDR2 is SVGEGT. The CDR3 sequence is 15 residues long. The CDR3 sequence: CASSGGQYSNQPQHF. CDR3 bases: TGTGCCAGCAGTGGAGGACAGTATAGCAATCAGCCCCAGCATTTT.

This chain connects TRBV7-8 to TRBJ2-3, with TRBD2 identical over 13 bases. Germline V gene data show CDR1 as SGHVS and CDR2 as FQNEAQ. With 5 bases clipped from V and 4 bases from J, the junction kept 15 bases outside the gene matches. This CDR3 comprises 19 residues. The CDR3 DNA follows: TGTGCCAGCAGCCCCCGGCCATGGACTAGCGGGAGTGTTGCAGATACGCAGTATTTT. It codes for CASSPRPWTSGSVADTQYF. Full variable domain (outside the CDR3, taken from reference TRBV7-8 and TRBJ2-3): GAGVSQSPRYKVAKRGQDVALRCDPISGHVSLFWYQQALGQGPEFLTYFQNEAQLDKSGLPSDRFFAERPEGSVSTLKIQRTQQEDSAVYLCASSPRPWTSGSVADTQYFGPGTRLTVL.